This TCR beta chain originates from a study of blood T cells in healthy people across ages. A second PCR, run for about 6 to 12 cycles, used a sample-barcoded 5' primer plus a J-beta primer mix. Sequencing of every sample gave 3 million or more CDR3-containing paired-end reads. TCRdb re-called the 5' RACE reads with MiXCR, one entry per CDR3 protein. The sample has 1 million or so distinct CDR3 sequences, under 45% seen once. Each of the donors had approximately 10 milliliters of peripheral blood drawn into EDTA-treated Vacutainer tubes. Each sample provided at least 5 micrograms of extracted total RNA. A few counts support this clonotype. The receptor was isolated from a woman aged 60-75 years in good health. The sequenced sample was blood.

The CDR3 is CASSRDRQFYGYTF. The CDR3 DNA follows: TGTGCCAGCAGTAGGGACAGGCAATTCTATGGCTACACCTTC. The chain uses TRBV7-2 and TRBJ1-2, with TRBD1 matching 8 bases. This CDR3 spans 14 amino acids. Trimming took 6 bases from V and 4 from J; bases not matched to a gene: 7. The V gene's germline CDR1 is SGHTA and CDR2 FQGNSA.